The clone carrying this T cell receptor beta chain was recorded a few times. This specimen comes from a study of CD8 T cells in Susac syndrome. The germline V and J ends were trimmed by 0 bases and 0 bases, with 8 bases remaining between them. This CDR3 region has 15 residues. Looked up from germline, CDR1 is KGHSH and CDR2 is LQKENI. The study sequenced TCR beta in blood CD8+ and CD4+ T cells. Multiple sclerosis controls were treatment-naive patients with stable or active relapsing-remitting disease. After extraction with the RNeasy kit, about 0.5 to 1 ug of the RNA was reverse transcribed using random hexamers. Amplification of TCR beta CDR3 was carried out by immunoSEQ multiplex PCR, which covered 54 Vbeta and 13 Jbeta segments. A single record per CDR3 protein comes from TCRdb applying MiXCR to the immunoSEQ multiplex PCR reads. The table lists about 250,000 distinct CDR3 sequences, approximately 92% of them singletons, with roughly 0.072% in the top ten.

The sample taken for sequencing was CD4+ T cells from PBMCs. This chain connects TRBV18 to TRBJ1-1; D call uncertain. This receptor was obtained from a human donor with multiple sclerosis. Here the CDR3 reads CASSPPGALNTEAFF. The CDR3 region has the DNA TGTGCCAGCTCACCACCCGGCGCGCTGAACACTGAAGCTTTCTTT.